These 25 T cell receptor beta chains were sequenced from one sample in a study of T cell changes during pregnancy in multiple sclerosis. Some clones are missing from TCRdb's copy, which holds only in-frame ones; the method was immunoSEQ multiplex PCR. The table includes tens of thousands of clones, about 88% detected once. The sequenced sample was CD4+ T cells from peripheral blood mononuclear cells, obtained in the first trimester of pregnancy. The receptor set was obtained from a female donor with multiple sclerosis, enrolled in a pregnancy study.

The V and J genes are TRBV19 and TRBJ1-2; 8 positions agree with TRBD1. The germline gives CDR1 LNHDA, CDR2 SQIVND (reference sequence). The CDR3 has 16 amino acids. V gave up 2 bases and J gave up 5 bases; unmatched junction bases: 10. The CDR3 DNA follows: TGTGCCAGTAGTATATTCAACAGGGGGTGGGTGTATGGCTACACCTTC. Translation: CASSIFNRGWVYGYTF.

The rearrangement uses TRBV5-8 and TRBJ1-3, with 9 bases identical to TRBD1. Germline V gives CDR1 SGHTS, CDR2 YDEGEE. This CDR3 spans 16 amino acids. The junction had 4 bases not matched to a gene; V was cut back by 2 bases and J by 1 base. This chain's CDR3 is CASSFYRGRSGNTIYF. As DNA, the CDR3 is TGTGCCAGCAGCTTCTACAGGGGGCGATCTGGAAACACCATATATTTT.

This clone came up a few times. This sequence joins TRBV12-5 and TRBJ2-1, with TRBD1 matching 9 bases. Looked up from germline, CDR1 is LGHNT and CDR2 is FRNRAP. The CDR3 loop spans 16 amino acids. With 4 bases clipped from V and 9 bases from J, the junction kept 13 bases outside the gene matches. In DNA form, the CDR3 reads TGTGCTAGTGGTTCCGGACAGGGGACCTTGGCACCTGAGCAGTTCTTC. Amino acids: CASGSGQGTLAPEQFF.

The table lists this clone with a count of one. V usage is TRBV5-5 and J usage is TRBJ2-7; tentatively, D is TRBD1 (6 bases). The CDR3 spans 15 residues. Germline V gene data show CDR1 as SGHKS and CDR2 as YYEKEE (reference sequence). V lost 4 bases, J lost 1 base, and 15 bases lay in between. CDR3 sequence (DNA): TGTGCCAGCAGCCGTACCGGGACACCTTCCTACGAGCAGTACTTC. It yields the protein CASSRTGTPSYEQYF. Full variable domain (missing parts from reference TRBV5-5 and TRBJ2-7): DAGVTQSPTHLIKTRGQQVTLRCSPISGHKSVSWYQQVLGQGPQFIFQYYEKEERGRGNFPDRFSARQFPNYSSELNVNALLLGDSALYLCASSRTGTPSYEQYFGPGTRLTVT.

The count of this clone is one. The rearrangement uses TRBV18 and TRBJ2-3, with 10 nucleotides matching TRBD1. This CDR3 is built from 16 residues. Trimming cost V 6 bases and J 2 bases; bases outside gene matches: 8. In germline, CDR1 is KGHSH, CDR2 LQKENI. CDR3 sequence reads: CASSHRGQGNTDTQYF. The CDR3 DNA is TGTGCCAGCTCCCATCGGGGACAGGGGAACACAGATACGCAGTATTTT.

This clone was found a few times. This chain joins TRBV9 and TRBJ1-4, with D unclear. The V and J ends lost 1 base and 6 bases respectively, with 13 bases between them. The germline gives CDR1 SGDLS, CDR2 YYNGEE. CDR3 size: 15 residues. DNA for the CDR3: TGTGCCAGCAGCGTATCTGGTCACTACGATGAAAAACTGTTTTTT. The encoded protein is CASSVSGHYDEKLFF.

CDR3: CASSPTVDYGYTF. The CDR3 nucleotides read TGTGCCAGCAGCCCGACAGTTGACTATGGCTACACCTTC. The V call is TRBV7-9, the J call TRBJ1-2; tentatively, D is TRBD1 (5 bases). Per germline, CDR1 SEHNR and CDR2 FQNEAQ (reference sequence). V lost 5 bases to trimming and J lost 3 bases, with 10 bases between them. This CDR3 is built from 13 residues. The full variable domain, rest sourced from reference TRBV7-9 and TRBJ1-2, is DTGVSQNPRHKITKRGQNVTFRCDPISEHNRLYWYRQTLGQGPEFLTYFQNEAQLEKSRLLSDRFSAERPKGSFSTLEIQRTEQGDSAMYLCASSPTVDYGYTFGSGTRLTVV.

This clone has just one count. J is TRBJ2-7 and V is TRBV7-9; D might be TRBD2 (5 bases). CDR1 SEHNR and CDR2 FQNEAQ come from the germline V gene (reference sequence). V dropped 5 bases and J dropped 6 bases, with 11 bases sitting between them. This CDR3 is 12 amino acids long. This chain's CDR3 is CASSPYRGEQYF. The CDR3 nucleotides are TGTGCCAGCAGCCCGTACCGGGGCGAGCAGTACTTC.

The CDR3 sequence is CASSSGLAGRGDEQFF. The CDR3 DNA follows: TGCGCCAGCAGCTCGGGACTAGCGGGACGTGGAGATGAGCAGTTCTTC. The chain has TRBV5-1 and TRBJ2-1, with 13 bases lining up with TRBD2. J gave up 8 bases and V 3 bases, and 8 bases lay outside the gene matches. Germline V gives CDR1 SGHRS, CDR2 YFSETQ. The CDR3 covers 16 residues. The whole variable domain, filled in from reference TRBV5-1 and TRBJ2-1, reads KAGVTQTPRYLIKTRGQQVTLSCSPISGHRSVSWYQQTPGQGLQFLFEYFSETQRNKGNFPGRFSGRQFSNSRSEMNVSTLELGDSALYLCASSSGLAGRGDEQFFGPGTRLTVL.

The CDR3 reads CASSDRGFNQPQHF. CDR3 coding DNA: TGTGCCAGCAGTGACAGGGGGTTCAATCAGCCCCAGCATTTT. The chain recombines TRBV2 with TRBJ1-5, with TRBD1 identical over 7 bases. Unmatched junction bases numbered 2, after V lost 3 bases and J lost 3 bases. The length of the CDR3 is 14 residues. Germline CDR1 and CDR2: SNHLY and FYNNEI. The complete variable domain, with remaining parts taken from reference TRBV2 and TRBJ1-5, reads EPEVTQTPSHQVTQMGQEVILRCVPISNHLYFYWYRQILGQKVEFLVSFYNNEISEKSEIFDDQFSVERPDGSNFTLKIRSTKLEDSAMYFCASSDRGFNQPQHFGDGTRLSIL.

V is TRBV4-2 and J is TRBJ2-1; D is perhaps TRBD2 (6 bases). The germline CDR1 and CDR2 sequences are LGHNA and YNFKEQ. The CDR3 totals 18 residues. V was clipped by 4 bases and J by 3 bases, with 22 bases between them. The CDR3 DNA is TGTGCCAGCAGCCCCACCTATATTCGGACTATCAACTACAATGAGCAGTTCTTC. As protein: CASSPTYIRTINYNEQFF.

The chain combines TRBV4-3 with TRBJ1-4, with 7 bases that match TRBD1. The junction had 8 bases not matched to a gene; V was cut back by 0 bases and J by 7 bases. Germline assignment: CDR1 LGHNA and CDR2 YSLEER. The length of the CDR3 is 16 residues. The CDR3 loop is CASSQDRTGGSEKLFF. The CDR3 nucleotides are TGCGCCAGCAGCCAAGATAGGACAGGAGGAAGTGAAAAACTGTTTTTT.

This clone has more than one count but fewer than ten. The chain combines TRBV27 with TRBJ2-7, with a tentative D call TRBD2 (6 bases). Germline V gene lookup returns CDR1 MNHEY and CDR2 SMNVEV (reference sequence). With 5 bases removed from V and 6 bases from J, the gap between germline ends came to 14 bases. The CDR3 covers 13 residues. CDR3 sequence (DNA): TGTGCCAGCAGTCATCGCCGGGGAGGCGAGCAGTACTTC. Translated: CASSHRRGGEQYF.

The V gene is TRBV19, the J gene TRBJ2-3, with TRBD2 identical over 10 bases. With 0 bases clipped from V and 1 base from J, the junction kept 7 bases outside the gene matches. The CDR3 has 18 residues. Germline CDR1 reads LNHDA; CDR2 reads SQIVND (reference sequence). The CDR3 loop reads CASSIEPKAGGGTDTQYF. DNA for the CDR3: TGTGCCAGTAGTATAGAACCAAAAGCGGGAGGGGGCACAGATACGCAGTATTTT.

V gene TRBV5-8 combines with J gene TRBJ2-7; 10 bases align to TRBD1. After removal of 5 bases from V and 5 bases from J, the junction contained 13 bases not matched to a gene. CDR3 length equals 16 residues. In germline, CDR1 is SGHTS, CDR2 YDEGEE. CDR3 in amino acids: CASRSDRDRGSHEQYF. In DNA, the CDR3 is TGTGCCAGCAGATCGGACCGGGACAGGGGTAGCCACGAGCAGTACTTC.

J is TRBJ2-3 and V is TRBV5-1; 12 bases are shared with TRBD2. Germline V gene lookup returns CDR1 SGHRS and CDR2 YFSETQ. This CDR3 is built from 17 residues. Trimming took 6 bases from V and 3 from J; bases not matched to a gene: 11. The CDR3 DNA is TGCGCCAGCAACGAACGACCCGGGACTAGCGGGACAGATACGCAGTATTTT. Protein product: CASNERPGTSGTDTQYF.

The rearrangement links TRBV28 to TRBJ1-5; D not resolved. The CDR3 sequence is 17 residues long. V gave up 6 bases and J gave up 2 bases, with 20 bases separating them. CDR1 and CDR2 (germline): MDHEN, SYDVKM. CDR3 nucleotide sequence: TGTGCCAGCAGCCTTAGCCCATCCGGTGCGGGCAATCAGCCCCAGCATTTT. Its protein product is CASSLSPSGAGNQPQHF.

The CDR3 sequence: CASSMMHIKETQYF. CDR3 in DNA: TGTGCCAGTAGTATGATGCACATTAAAGAGACCCAGTACTTC. The chain is built from TRBV19 and TRBJ2-5; D gene ambiguous. The CDR3 runs 14 residues. CDR1 and CDR2 from the germline V gene are LNHDA and SQIVND (reference sequence). The V end was cut by 3 bases, the J end by 3 bases, with 11 bases between. The full variable domain, rest sourced from reference TRBV19 and TRBJ2-5, is DGGITQSPKYLFRKEGQNVTLSCEQNLNHDAMYWYRQDPGQGLRLIYYSQIVNDFQKGDIAEGYSVSREKKESFPLTVTSAQKNPTAFYLCASSMMHIKETQYFGPGTRLLVL.

This clone appeared once. The chain uses TRBV30 and TRBJ2-3; 7 positions agree with TRBD2. Trimming cost V 1 base and J 2 bases; bases outside gene matches: 6. The CDR3 totals 15 residues. Germline V gene data show CDR1 as GTSNPN and CDR2 as SVGIG (reference sequence). The CDR3 region is CAWSDPSGHTDTQYF. CDR3 sequence (DNA): TGTGCCTGGAGTGATCCTAGCGGTCACACAGATACGCAGTATTTT.

The rearrangement joins TRBV19 to TRBJ2-2; a weak D match, TRBD1 (6 bases). There are 14 residues in the CDR3. CDR1 is LNHDA and CDR2 is SQIVND in the germline V gene (reference sequence). With 3 bases removed from V and 3 bases from J, the gap between germline ends came to 8 bases. CDR3 residues: CASSMGADTGELFF. DNA of the CDR3: TGTGCCAGTAGTATGGGGGCCGACACCGGGGAGCTGTTTTTT.

The V call is TRBV5-4, the J call TRBJ2-1; weak D call: TRBD1 (7 bases). The CDR3 has 16 amino acids. The germline CDR1 and CDR2 sequences are SGHNT and YYREEE (reference sequence). V gave up 0 bases and J gave up 1 base, with 11 bases separating them. The CDR3 is CASSLASGGSYNEQFF. CDR3 in DNA: TGTGCCAGCAGCTTGGCCTCAGGGGGGTCCTACAATGAGCAGTTCTTC.

This chain connects TRBV9 to TRBJ1-4, with D hard to call. With 0 bases removed from V and 4 bases from J, the gap between germline ends came to 7 bases. The CDR3 is made up of 14 amino acids. The germline gives CDR1 SGDLS, CDR2 YYNGEE. The CDR3: CASSVGTDNEKLFF. The CDR3 DNA follows: TGTGCCAGCAGCGTAGGCACAGATAATGAAAAACTGTTTTTT.

The chain couples TRBV6-5 to TRBJ1-2; D remains unclear. Germline V gives CDR1 MNHEY, CDR2 SVGAGI. The length of the CDR3 is 14 residues. Trimming took off 4 bases at V and 4 bases at J, with 13 bases between the two ends. The chain's CDR3 is CASSSPGGFYGYTF. DNA for the CDR3: TGTGCCAGCAGTTCCCCCGGCGGATTCTATGGCTACACCTTC.

The genes are TRBV19 and TRBJ1-5; TRBD1 might be the D (6 bases). This CDR3 is built from 13 residues. CDR1 and CDR2 (germline): LNHDA, SQIVND (reference sequence). V lost 7 bases, J lost 7 bases, and 14 bases lay in between. The CDR3 DNA reads as TGTGCCAGTACTGGGACACTGGAGCAGCCCCAGCATTTT. This codes for CASTGTLEQPQHF.

V and J are TRBV19 and TRBJ2-1; TRBD2 matches at 10 bases. The CDR3 is made up of 12 amino acids. With V trimmed by 8 bases and J by 7 bases, 2 bases remained unmatched. Looked up from germline, CDR1 is LNHDA and CDR2 is SQIVND (reference sequence). The CDR3 is CASLGLANEQFF. The CDR3 region has the DNA TGTGCCAGTTTGGGACTAGCGAATGAGCAGTTCTTC.